This T cell receptor (beta chain) was recovered during a study of control samples from healthy donors and cancer patients (dated by TCRdb to 2018 to 2020). As for this clone: Which antigen it targets is not known. Base qualities are not recorded, but no much larger clone differs from it by a single base.

Taken from cysteine to phenylalanine, the CDR3 has 12 residues. Only the CDR3 region is kept as DNA, spanning 36 bases read in frame from base 1. The germline V gene (reference sequence) provides CDR1 SGHNT and CDR2 YYREEE. V lost 4 bases and J lost 6 bases; the stretch between them is 11 bases long. The library came from the immunoSEQ multiplex PCR assay. The immuneACCESS repertoire file appears here via TCRdb, limited to in-frame rearrangements. These files lack a portion of the clones; in checked studies, under half of the deficit traces to unresolved V genes, and the cause of the others is not known. Here the sample has 150,000 to 200,000 clones; about 94% occur a single time. The ten largest clonotypes hold 7.5% to 8.5% of the sample.

This receptor was obtained from a woman in her forties in good health. Sequenced sample: blood. The chain is encoded by TRBV5-4 joined to TRBJ2-7; the best D guess is TRBD1, with 5 bases matching. The nucleotide sequence is given as TGTGCCAGCAGCGCAGGGTCGGGCGAGCAGTACTTC. The resulting protein is CASSAGSGEQYF.